Following are 11 T cell receptor beta chains from one sample sequenced in a study of blood T cell repertoires in COVID-19. TCRdb keeps only in-frame clones here, not all; method: immunoSEQ multiplex PCR. The profile shows a few hundred thousand clones, more than 65% of them singletons. The sample consisted of peripheral blood. The source is an older woman with acute or convalescent COVID-19.

The chain has TRBV2 and TRBJ2-2; the D is unclear. Germline V lookup: CDR1 SNHLY, CDR2 FYNNEI. The CDR3 loop spans 12 amino acids. V was cut by 4 bases and J by 6 bases, with 6 bases left in between. CDR3 coding DNA: TGTGCCAGCAGTGTAAATGCCGGGGAGCTGTTTTTT. Protein product: CASSVNAGELFF.

Only a few counts were recorded for this clone. The gene calls are TRBV7-9 and TRBJ2-1, with 9 bases matching TRBD2. Per germline, CDR1 SEHNR and CDR2 FQNEAQ (reference sequence). J lost 10 bases, V lost 6 bases, and 13 bases had no gene match. This CDR3 contains 15 residues. The CDR3 sequence: CASREWTSAGGEQFF. The DNA of the CDR3 is TGTGCCAGCAGGGAATGGACTAGCGCCGGAGGGGAGCAGTTCTTC.

This clone turned up a few times. J is TRBJ1-6 and V is TRBV30, with a weak D call TRBD1 (5 bases). CDR3 length: 13 amino acids. V lost 3 bases and J lost 14, with 17 bases in between. CDR1 is GTSNPN, CDR2 SVGIG, per germline (reference sequence). CDR3 DNA: TGTGCCTGGAGCCCCGGCCTCGAAGGGGCCCTCCACTTT. This encodes CAWSPGLEGALHF.

CDR3 nucleotide sequence: TGCAGCGTTGAATTCGGTTTAACCTCCGTCCCGGACTATGGCTACACCTTC. Its protein is CSVEFGLTSVPDYGYTF. The chain links TRBV29-1 to TRBJ1-2; the D is unclear. The V gene's germline CDR1 is SQVTM and CDR2 ANQGSEA. Trimming removed 2 bases from V and 3 bases from J, with 22 bases in between. This CDR3 comprises 17 residues.

This clone was detected once. J is TRBJ1-5 and V is TRBV2, with D possibly matching TRBD1 (5 bases). V was trimmed by 5 bases and J by 0 bases, leaving 17 bases between them. CDR1 and CDR2 from the germline V gene are SNHLY and FYNNEI. The CDR3 consists of 17 residues. CDR3 amino acids: CASSPNTGRYSNQPQHF. As DNA, the CDR3 is TGTGCCAGCAGTCCGAATACAGGAAGATATAGCAATCAGCCCCAGCATTTT.

The chain couples TRBV5-6 to TRBJ1-2, with 7 nucleotides matching TRBD1. Germline-derived CDR1 and CDR2 are SGHDT and YYEEEE. The CDR3 length is 16 residues. V lost 4 bases to trimming and J lost 1 base; unmatched junction nucleotides: 10. DNA for the CDR3: TGTGCCAGCAGCCGCGGACAGGCGAGATATAACTATGGCTACACCTTC. Residues: CASSRGQARYNYGYTF.

V usage is TRBV29-1 and J usage is TRBJ1-1, with TRBD1 as a possible D gene (6 bases). The CDR3 has 11 residues. Trimming left V 5 bases short and J 4 bases short, with 8 bases between. Germline CDR1 and CDR2: SQVTM and ANQGSEA. The CDR3 is CSVPRGTEAFF. CDR3 in DNA: TGCAGCGTTCCCAGGGGCACTGAAGCTTTCTTT.

V is TRBV5-5 and J is TRBJ1-1, with D possibly TRBD1 on 6 matching bases. Trimming cost V 4 bases and J 5 bases, with 15 bases left between them. CDR1 is SGHKS, CDR2 YYEKEE, per germline (reference sequence). This CDR3 contains 14 residues. The CDR3 loop is CASSLITGKTEAFF. The CDR3 DNA reads as TGTGCCAGCAGCCTTATTACAGGGAAAACTGAAGCTTTCTTT. Using reference TRBV5-5 and TRBJ1-1 for the parts outside the CDR3, the full variable domain is DAGVTQSPTHLIKTRGQQVTLRCSPISGHKSVSWYQQVLGQGPQFIFQYYEKEERGRGNFPDRFSARQFPNYSSELNVNALLLGDSALYLCASSLITGKTEAFFGQGTRLTVV.

In the case of this clone: This sample includes further DNA sequences coding for the same CDR3. The chain carries TRBV12-3 or TRBV12-4 and TRBJ1-5, with 8 nucleotides matching TRBD1. There are 13 residues in the CDR3. The J segment lost 2 bases and the V segment lost 6 bases, leaving 0 bases of the junction unmatched. DNA for the CDR3: TGTGCCAGCAGGACAGGGGGCAATCAGCCCCAGCATTTT. Translating it yields CASRTGGNQPQHF.

The chain couples TRBV5-4 to TRBJ2-7, with D perhaps matching TRBD1 (5 bases). Trimming took off 2 bases at V and 3 bases at J, with 6 bases between the two ends. This CDR3 comprises 12 residues. Germline V gene sequence: CDR1 SGHNT, CDR2 YYREEE (reference sequence). This CDR3 reads CASSFDSYEQYF. CDR3 DNA sequence: TGTGCCAGCAGCTTTGACAGCTACGAGCAGTACTTC.

CDR3 sequence (DNA): TGTGCCAGCAGCCATTCTTCGTCGGGCGTACAGGGTCACTACGAGCAGTACTTC. Translating it yields CASSHSSSGVQGHYEQYF. The V gene is TRBV14, the J gene TRBJ2-7; maybe TRBD1 (6 bases). Germline V lookup: CDR1 SGHDN, CDR2 FVKESK. Trimming stripped 3 bases from V and 3 bases from J, with 24 bases between. The CDR3 runs to 18 residues.